This TCR beta chain emerged from a study of T-cell memory formation after mild COVID-19 (dated by TCRdb to the early 2020s). The study in broad terms: Most TCR sequence clusters were specific to one of the two donors. T-cell clones expanding and contracting after mild COVID-19 in a couple of donors were tracked by longitudinal TCRalpha and TCRbeta repertoire sequencing. The cohort was made up of two young adult volunteers, one female and one male, who were previously healthy.

This clonotype came up a few times. Its antigen is still unknown. Base qualities are not recorded, but no much larger clone differs from it by a single base. TCRdb shows the sequencer as Illumina NovaSeq 6000. Using 5'RACE with constant-segment primers, TCRalpha and TCRbeta cDNA libraries were constructed, with sample barcodes and unique molecular identifiers added in the process. Trizol reagent was used to extract RNA from every sample. Library amplification was performed in two PCR steps, and a second sample barcode and Illumina TruSeq adapters were introduced in the second step. The libraries were sequenced on an Illumina NovaSeq using 2 x 150 bp paired-end reads. The original methods were these. The reads were demultiplexed and collapsed into UMI-guided consensus sequences using migec v1.2.7. Using mixcr v2.1.11, UMI consensuses were aligned to TRA and TRB V and J templates and then assembled into clonotypes. A clonotype was counted as expanded or contracted only if both edgeR and NoisET called the change significant, with noise models trained on biological replicates. For edgeR calls, a false discovery rate-adjusted p below 0.01 and a log2 fold-change threshold of 1 were applied. As an exploratory analysis of dynamics, max-normalized trajectories of the 1000 most abundant clonotypes were examined with PCA combined with hierarchical clustering. Separately sequenced CD4+ and CD8+ repertoires were used to assign the CD4 or CD8 phenotype of responding clones. TCRdb itself trimmed the public reads at Q25 with fastp, ran MiXCR and retained productive beta chains. Every entry covers one CDR3 protein and lists the most common genes and DNA from its rows. These V and J calls originate from TCRdb's pipeline instead of the authors' own analysis. This sample gives 500,000 to 600,000 distinct CDR3 sequences in total; about a sixth of them show up just once. Clones ranked in the top ten supply about 12% of the sample.

Ficoll-Paque density gradient centrifugation was used to isolate PBMCs. In the germline V gene, CDR1 corresponds to KGHSH and CDR2 to LQKENI. Trimming removed 2 bases from V and 4 bases from J; the gene matches leave 4 bases unexplained. The CDR3 spans 15 residues, from the cysteine through the phenylalanine. Left in the record is the CDR3 DNA by itself, 45 bases read in frame from the first base. What the work shows at the level of the full study, not this receptor alone: Contracting CD4+ clones turned up mainly in the CM and EM memory subsets, whereas EMRA was where CD8+ clones were enriched. Only a couple of mild cases were covered in the study, and larger cohorts including severe cases with pre-infection samples were considered necessary. Whether the second-wave clones peaking on day 37 were SARS-CoV-2 specific was not confirmed. Some responding clones were found in pre-infection memory, which suggests that pre-existing cross-reactive memory T cells took part in the SARS-CoV-2 response. From day 15 to 85, contracting clones showed balanced CD4/CD8 phenotypes, whereas a second wave of clones that expanded from day 15 to 37 leaned towards CD4+.

The chain is made from TRBV18 and TRBJ2-5, and 10 bases in between align with TRBD2. The sequenced sample consisted of PBMCs or a T cell subset sorted from them (not recorded which). The clonotype comes from an adult woman who had mild COVID-19 (a few samples of this study predate the infection). The sample titles of this study are shuffled in the database, so cell type and time point are left out; the donor was told from shared clones. The DNA is TGTGCCAGCTCACCAGCGATAGCGGGGGGAGAGACCCAGTACTTC. Translation gives CASSPAIAGGETQYF.